This TCR beta chain derives from a study of yellow fever vaccine responses in identical twins. A single record per CDR3 protein comes from TCRdb applying MiXCR to the RT-PCR reads. In the table there are about 16,000 distinct CDR3 sequences, roughly 80% of which are singletons. Broader study findings: Reportedly, the response of twins' T cells to the vaccine seemed partly convergent, partly personalized.

The V gene's germline CDR1 is SGHDT and CDR2 YYEEEE. The CDR3 runs 12 residues. This clonotype was detected a few times. Its antigen is unknown. A junction end diverges from the germline sequence, so it may reflect a read error. The source material was T cells from blood (PBMCs), unsorted or a sorted subset (not recorded which), sampled before or after yellow fever vaccination (not recorded which). The receptor was isolated from a woman in her late teens or twenties who received the yellow fever vaccine. This chain links TRBV5-6 with TRBJ2-1; 7 positions match TRBD2. CDR3 in amino acids: CASSLLANEQFF. The DNA of the CDR3 is TGTGCCAGCAGCTTACTAGCGAATGAGCAGTTTTTC. The full variable domain, in which reference TRBV5-6 and TRBJ2-1 provide the parts outside the CDR3, is DAGVTQSPTHLIKTRGQQVTLRCSPKSGHDTVSWYQQALGQGPQFIFQYYEEEERQRGNFPDRFSGHQFPNYSSELNVNALLLGDSALYLCASSLLANEQFFGPGTRLTVL.